The sequence of this T cell receptor beta chain was determined in a study of T cell clonotyping in hematopoietic cell transplantation. Germline V gene data show CDR1 as MNHEY and CDR2 as SVGAGI. Deletions cut 3 bases from V and 1 base from J, with 6 bases between. This CDR3 has 13 residues. Assay: immunoSEQ multiplex PCR; the TCRdb copy retains only in-frame clones and omits some. In the table there are about 15,000 clones, 85% to 90% of which are singletons. This sequence originates from a male patient aged 60 to 75 who had an allogeneic stem cell transplant from a related donor, so the T cells may come from the graft donor. Some clones in this sample may be carry-over from other donors' samples. The chain has TRBV6-5 and TRBJ1-2, with D uncertain. Sample: PBMCs, taken 100 days after allogeneic stem cell transplant. The CDR3 protein is CASSYSFNYGYTF. DNA of the CDR3: TGTGCCAGCAGTTATTCCTTTAACTATGGCTACACCTTC.